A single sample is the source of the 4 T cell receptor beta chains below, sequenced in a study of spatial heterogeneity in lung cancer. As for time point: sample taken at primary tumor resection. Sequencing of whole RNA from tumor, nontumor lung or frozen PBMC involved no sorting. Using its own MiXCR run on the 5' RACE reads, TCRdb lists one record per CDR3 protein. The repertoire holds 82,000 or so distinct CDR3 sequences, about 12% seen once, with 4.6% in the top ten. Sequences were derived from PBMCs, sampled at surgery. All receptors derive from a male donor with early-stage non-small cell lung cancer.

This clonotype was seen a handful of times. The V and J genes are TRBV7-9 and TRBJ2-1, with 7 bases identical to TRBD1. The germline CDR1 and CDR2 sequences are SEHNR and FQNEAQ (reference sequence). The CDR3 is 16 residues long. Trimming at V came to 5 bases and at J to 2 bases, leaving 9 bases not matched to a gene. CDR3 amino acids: CASSLGRGGPYNEQFF. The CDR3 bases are TGTGCCAGCAGCCTCGGTCGAGGGGGCCCCTACAATGAGCAGTTCTTC.

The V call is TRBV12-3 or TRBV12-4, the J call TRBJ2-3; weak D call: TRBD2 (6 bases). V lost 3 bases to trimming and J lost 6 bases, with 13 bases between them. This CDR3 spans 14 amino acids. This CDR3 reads CASSFGGGMDTQYF. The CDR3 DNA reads TGTGCCAGCAGTTTCGGAGGCGGGATGGATACGCAGTATTTT.

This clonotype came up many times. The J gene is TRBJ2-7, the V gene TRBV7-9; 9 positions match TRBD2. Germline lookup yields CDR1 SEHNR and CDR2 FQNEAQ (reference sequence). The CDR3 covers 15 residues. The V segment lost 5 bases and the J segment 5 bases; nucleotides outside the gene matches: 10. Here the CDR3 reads CASSPGLAVDDEQYF. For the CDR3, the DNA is TGTGCCAGCAGCCCGGGACTAGCTGTTGATGACGAGCAGTACTTC.

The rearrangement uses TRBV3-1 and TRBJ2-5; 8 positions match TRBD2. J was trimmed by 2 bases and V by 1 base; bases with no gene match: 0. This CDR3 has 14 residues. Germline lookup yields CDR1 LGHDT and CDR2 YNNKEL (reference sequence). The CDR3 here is CASSQGGGQETQYF. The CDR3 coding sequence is TGTGCCAGCAGCCAAGGCGGGGGGCAAGAGACCCAGTACTTC.